The 18 T cell receptor beta chains listed next were all sequenced from one sample in a study of blood T cells in healthy people across ages. PCR was performed a second time for 7 to 11 cycles using a sample-barcoded 5' primer and a J-beta primer mix. TCRdb independently ran MiXCR on the 5' RACE reads; one entry per CDR3 protein. The repertoire holds 850,000 to 1,300,000 distinct CDR3 sequences, with 45% as singletons. The source material was blood. These receptors were obtained from an older woman in good health.

The rearrangement links TRBV27 to TRBJ2-3; 10 nucleotides agree with TRBD2. The V and J ends lost 8 bases and 3 bases, in that order; junction bases with no gene match: 14. CDR1 is MNHEY and CDR2 is SMNVEV in the germline V gene (reference sequence). The CDR3 runs to 17 residues. CDR3 coding DNA: TGTGCCAGCTACCCCCTCCCCCCGGGACTAGCGACAGATACGCAGTATTTT. This codes for CASYPLPPGLATDTQYF.

In its sample, this clonotype was seen once. This chain uses TRBV29-1 with TRBJ1-5, with D perhaps matching TRBD1 (5 bases). The V gene's germline CDR1 is SQVTM and CDR2 ANQGSEA. Trimming took 3 bases from V and 4 from J, leaving 19 bases between them. This CDR3 contains 16 residues. CDR3 protein: CSVDPRDPGRNQPQHF. The DNA of the CDR3 is TGCAGCGTTGACCCCCGGGACCCAGGGCGAAATCAGCCCCAGCATTTT.

V usage is TRBV7-8 and J usage is TRBJ2-7; D is possibly TRBD1 (5 bases). Germline CDR1 and CDR2: SGHVS and FQNEAQ. This CDR3 has 14 amino acids. Trimming took off 5 bases at V and 7 bases at J, with 18 bases between the two ends. CDR3 DNA sequence: TGTGCCAGCAGCCGTGGGGTGGGGCTGGGGGAGCAGTACTTC. Translation gives CASSRGVGLGEQYF. Together with reference TRBV7-8 and TRBJ2-7, the CDR3 gives the full variable domain: GAGVSQSPRYKVAKRGQDVALRCDPISGHVSLFWYQQALGQGPEFLTYFQNEAQLDKSGLPSDRFFAERPEGSVSTLKIQRTQQEDSAVYLCASSRGVGLGEQYFGPGTRLTVT.

This clonotype came up a few times. V and J are TRBV29-1 and TRBJ2-7; the match to TRBD2 covers 8 bases. Germline V gene data show CDR1 as SQVTM and CDR2 as ANQGSEA. The V segment lost 4 bases and the J segment 3 bases; nucleotides outside the gene matches: 8. The CDR3 totals 14 residues. The CDR3 reads CSVGRGGTSYEQYF. For the CDR3, the DNA is TGCAGCGTTGGAAGGGGAGGGACTAGCTACGAGCAGTACTTC.

The chain is built from TRBV12-3 or TRBV12-4 and TRBJ2-1, with D possibly matching TRBD1 (6 bases). This CDR3 has 16 amino acids. Trimming left V 4 bases short and J 6 bases short, with 19 bases between. The CDR3 bases are TGTGCCAGCAGTTCCCAAGGACAGTCTCCGGTCAATGAGCAGTTCTTC. Residues: CASSSQGQSPVNEQFF.

The V and J genes are TRBV10-3 and TRBJ2-7; TRBD2 agrees at 11 bases. This CDR3 has 14 residues. V shed 6 bases, J shed 0 bases, and the junction held 1 base outside the gene matches. The V gene's germline CDR1 is ENHRY and CDR2 SYGVKD. CDR3 amino acids: CAISGLAGSYEQYF. The CDR3 coding sequence is TGTGCCATCAGCGGACTAGCGGGCTCCTACGAGCAGTACTTC.

The chain joins TRBV12-3 or TRBV12-4 to TRBJ1-1; D gene unclear. The V gene lost 10 bases and the J gene lost 1 base, with 13 bases spanning the gap. The CDR3 sequence is 13 residues long. This CDR3 reads CAIKFGENTEAFF. In DNA form, the CDR3 reads TGTGCCATTAAGTTCGGAGAGAACACTGAAGCTTTCTTT.

The chain has TRBV3-1 and TRBJ2-7; 7 bases match TRBD1. After removal of 1 base from V and 4 bases from J, the junction contained 16 bases not matched to a gene. Germline V gives CDR1 LGHDT, CDR2 YNNKEL (reference sequence). The CDR3 covers 18 residues. Here the CDR3 reads CASSQGVPTGSQYYEQYF. As DNA, the CDR3 is TGTGCCAGCAGCCAAGGGGTTCCGACAGGGTCTCAATATTACGAGCAGTACTTC.

This sequence joins TRBV27 and TRBJ2-3; D not resolved. The CDR3 is made up of 15 amino acids. The germline V gene encodes CDR1 MNHEY and CDR2 SMNVEV (reference sequence). Deletions cut 5 bases from V and 2 bases from J, with 14 bases between. CDR3 loop: CASSPNPFVTDTQYF. The CDR3 DNA sequence: TGTGCCAGCAGTCCAAACCCCTTTGTCACAGATACGCAGTATTTT.

This clonotype was detected only a few times. The J gene is TRBJ2-5, the V gene TRBV6-1, with D perhaps matching TRBD2 (5 bases). Trimming cost V 6 bases and J 3 bases, with 11 bases left between them. Germline V CDR1 and CDR2: MNHNS, SASEGT. CDR3 length: 13 residues. The CDR3 protein is CASRYSVKETQYF. CDR3 coding DNA: TGTGCCAGCAGGTATAGCGTAAAAGAGACCCAGTACTTC.

This sequence joins TRBV15 and TRBJ2-1, with TRBD1 matching 8 bases. V was clipped by 0 bases and J by 4 bases; unmatched bases: 8. The length of the CDR3 is 17 residues. Germline assignment: CDR1 LNHNV and CDR2 YYDKDF (reference sequence). The CDR3 here is CATSRDRDRGAYNEQFF. Here the CDR3 DNA reads TGTGCCACCAGCAGAGACCGCGACAGGGGCGCTTACAATGAGCAGTTCTTC.

This clonotype was seen a few times. The chain combines TRBV29-1 with TRBJ2-3, with TRBD2 matching 9 bases. This CDR3 region has 16 residues. The V segment lost 4 bases and the J segment 6 bases; nucleotides outside the gene matches: 14. Germline V gene sequence: CDR1 SQVTM, CDR2 ANQGSEA. In nucleotides, the CDR3 is TGCAGCGTTGGGGGTAGCGGGAGAGGTGGTGCGGATACGCAGTATTTT. Translating it yields CSVGGSGRGGADTQYF.

The chain employs TRBV20-1 and TRBJ2-1; no firm D call. The V gene's germline CDR1 is DFQATT and CDR2 SNEGSKA (reference sequence). The CDR3 is made up of 10 amino acids. Trimming took 4 bases from V and 9 from J, leaving 7 bases between them. The CDR3 loop is CSANAGEQFF. The DNA for the CDR3 is TGCAGTGCTAACGCCGGTGAGCAGTTCTTC.

This clonotype was seen a few times. This chain links TRBV5-1 with TRBJ1-2; weak D call: TRBD1 (6 bases). Per germline, CDR1 SGHRS and CDR2 YFSETQ. The CDR3 covers 16 residues. V dropped 0 bases and J dropped 2 bases, with 14 bases sitting between them. This CDR3 is CASSLGDRGANYGYTF. Written as DNA, the CDR3 is TGCGCCAGCAGCTTGGGAGACCGGGGGGCGAACTATGGCTACACCTTC.

This chain joins TRBV24-1 and TRBJ2-3, with D possibly being TRBD1 (6 bases). Germline loops: CDR1 KGHDR, CDR2 SFDVKD. Between the trimmed V and J ends, which lost 6 bases and 11 bases, there was a span of 17 bases. CDR3 length equals 13 residues. The CDR3 bases are TGTGCCACCAGTACCTCAGGGGTCGTAAGGCAGTATTTT. Its translation is CATSTSGVVRQYF.

The rearrangement joins TRBV5-1 to TRBJ2-2, with TRBD2 identical over 15 bases. The CDR3 extends over 19 amino acids. Germline assignment: CDR1 SGHRS and CDR2 YFSETQ. V dropped 3 bases and J dropped 1; count of bases not matched to a gene: 7. The CDR3 sequence is CASSSSGLAGGGNTGELFF. The CDR3 DNA reads as TGCGCCAGCAGCTCCTCGGGACTAGCGGGAGGAGGGAACACCGGGGAGCTGTTTTTT.

The gene calls are TRBV29-1 and TRBJ1-1; possibly TRBD1 for D (5 bases). The germline V gene has CDR1 SQVTM and CDR2 ANQGSEA. This CDR3 has 14 residues. V was clipped by 6 bases and J by 0 bases, with 14 bases between them. In DNA, the CDR3 is TGCAGCGTCGCGGGGCAGAGAATGAACACTGAAGCTTTCTTT. Protein sequence: CSVAGQRMNTEAFF.

This clonotype was observed a few times. The chain is built from TRBV20-1 and TRBJ2-1; 10 bases fit TRBD2. The germline V gene has CDR1 DFQATT and CDR2 SNEGSKA (reference sequence). This CDR3 has 15 residues. J was trimmed by 9 bases and V by 5 bases; bases with no gene match: 13. The CDR3 region is CSAPLSSSGSTEQFF. The CDR3 DNA reads as TGCAGTGCTCCCTTGTCGTCTAGCGGGAGTACTGAGCAGTTCTTC.